A selection of T cell receptor beta chains follows, all from one sample in a study of beta chain features in type 1 diabetes. Profiling relied on immunoSEQ multiplex PCR, and the TCRdb table lists in-frame clones only, not all of them. The data hold 200,000 to 300,000 clones, with over 12% observed a single time. Sequencing was performed on naive CD4+ T cells from blood. These receptors came from a woman in her thirties or forties in good health. The CDR3 runs from the conserved cysteine through the conserved F or W. A D gene is named only where the DNA matches it firmly. Clone size appears in some rows only: once, few, many, or a class for an expanded clone.

J: TRBJ2-3
length: 16
V: TRBV4-1
size: NA
D: NA
DNA: TGCGCCAGCAGCCAGGGGGCATCAAGGGAAACAGATACGCAGTATTTT
CDR3: CASSQGASRETDTQYF

J: TRBJ2-3
length: 14
V: TRBV9
size: few
D: TRBD1
DNA: TGTGCCAGCAGCGTGCGGTCAGGGGGAGATACGCAGTATTTT
CDR3: CASSVRSGGDTQYF

J: TRBJ2-2
length: 14
V: TRBV29-1
size: NA
D: NA
DNA: TGCAGCGCAATTACTAGACCGGGTCCCGGGGAGCTGTTTTTT
CDR3: CSAITRPGPGELFF

J: TRBJ2-1
length: 15
V: TRBV6-1
size: NA
D: TRBD1
DNA: TGTGCCAGCAGGAACGGACAGGGGGCAGGCAATGAGCAGTTCTTC
CDR3: CASRNGQGAGNEQFF

J: TRBJ2-5
length: 15
V: TRBV25-1
size: few
D: NA
DNA: TGTGCCAGCAGTCCCGGGAAACGACCTCAAGAGACCCAGTACTTC
CDR3: CASSPGKRPQETQYF

J: TRBJ1-1
length: 15
V: TRBV4-2
size: few
D: NA
DNA: TGTGCCAGCAGCCAAGCTTCCAGACAGAACACTGAAGCTTTCTTT
CDR3: CASSQASRQNTEAFF

J: TRBJ2-1
length: 14
V: TRBV25-1
size: NA
D: TRBD2
DNA: TGTGCCAGCAGGGGGCGGGGGGGCCAGAATGAGCAGTTCTTC
CDR3: CASRGRGGQNEQFF

J: TRBJ1-2
length: 13
V: TRBV6-6
size: NA
D: TRBD1
DNA: TGTGCCAGCCTCAGGGGGGTTAACTATGGCTACACCTTC
CDR3: CASLRGVNYGYTF

J: TRBJ1-5
length: 13
V: TRBV6-5
size: few
D: NA
DNA: TGTGCCAGCAGTTACAGGACAGCTCGGCCCCAGCATTTT
CDR3: CASSYRTARPQHF

J: TRBJ1-2
length: 13
V: TRBV6-1
size: few
D: NA
DNA: TGTGCCAGCAGTGATTCCTCGGACTATGGCTACACCTTC
CDR3: CASSDSSDYGYTF

J: TRBJ2-5
length: 14
V: TRBV11-2
size: NA
D: NA
DNA: TGTGCCAGCAGTGACCGGGACTCCAGTCAGACCCAGTACTTC
CDR3: CASSDRDSSQTQYF

J: TRBJ2-1
length: 15
V: TRBV27
size: few
D: NA
DNA: NA
CDR3: CASSSSGEPKREQFF

J: TRBJ1-3
length: 16
V: TRBV6-5
size: few
D: NA
DNA: TGTGCCAGCAGTTACTCTCAAGCGGCAGGGAGGTCCACCATATATTTT
CDR3: CASSYSQAAGRSTIYF

J: TRBJ2-3
length: 16
V: TRBV2
size: NA
D: TRBD2
DNA: TGTGCCAGCAGCTTAGCGGGGGGGTTTAGCACAGATACGCAGTATTTT
CDR3: CASSLAGGFSTDTQYF

J: TRBJ1-1
length: 15
V: TRBV19
size: NA
D: TRBD1
DNA: TGTGCCAGTTCGACCCGTGGGACAGTTAACACTGAAGCTTTCTTT
CDR3: CASSTRGTVNTEAFF

J: TRBJ2-5
length: 15
V: TRBV7-2
size: NA
D: TRBD2
DNA: TGTGCCAGCAGCTTGTACCGGGGGGGGCAAGAGACCCAGTACTTC
CDR3: CASSLYRGGQETQYF

J: TRBJ2-7
length: 15
V: TRBV29-1
size: once
D: TRBD1
DNA: TGCAGCGTCTATTATTCCGGGACAGGGGGCAACGAGCAGTACTTC
CDR3: CSVYYSGTGGNEQYF

J: TRBJ2-3
length: 16
V: TRBV10-3
size: few
D: TRBD2
DNA: TGTGCCATCAGTGAGTCTTTAGCGGGGGGCACAGATACGCAGTATTTT
CDR3: CAISESLAGGTDTQYF

J: TRBJ1-2
length: 15
V: TRBV12-5
size: few
D: NA
DNA: TGTGCTAGTGGTTTGGTACCGCGGAGGGTCCGTGGCTACACCTTC
CDR3: CASGLVPRRVRGYTF

J: TRBJ2-5
length: 17
V: TRBV14
size: few
D: TRBD2
DNA: TGTGCCAGCAGCCATCTTTTAAGACTAGCGGGTAGAGAGACCCAGTACTTC
CDR3: CASSHLLRLAGRETQYF

J: TRBJ1-2
length: 18
V: TRBV5-1
size: NA
D: NA
DNA: TGCGCCAGCAGCTTGGATGCGGGGACTCTCGGTAGGAGGTATGGCTACACCTTC
CDR3: CASSLDAGTLGRRYGYTF

J: TRBJ2-5
length: 15
V: TRBV6-5
size: NA
D: TRBD2
DNA: TGTGCCAGCAGTTACTCGACTAGCGGCCAGGAGACCCAGTACTTC
CDR3: CASSYSTSGQETQYF

J: TRBJ1-1
length: 12
V: TRBV10-2
size: NA
D: NA
DNA: TGCGCCAGCAGTGACATGAACACTGAAGCTTTCTTT
CDR3: CASSDMNTEAFF

J: TRBJ2-1
length: 16
V: TRBV6-6
size: few
D: NA
DNA: TGTGCCAGCAGTTACTCCCTAGAGTCATTAAAGAATGAGCAGTTCTTC
CDR3: CASSYSLESLKNEQFF

J: TRBJ1-5
length: 15
V: TRBV19
size: NA
D: NA
DNA: TGTGCCAGTAGTATACGGGGGTCGGGCAATCAGCCCCAGCATTTT
CDR3: CASSIRGSGNQPQHF

J: TRBJ2-2
length: 15
V: TRBV5-1
size: NA
D: TRBD1
DNA: TGCGCCAGCAGCATTGACAGGGGGAACACCGGGGAGCTGTTTTTT
CDR3: CASSIDRGNTGELFF

J: TRBJ2-3
length: 14
V: TRBV5-4
size: NA
D: NA
DNA: TGTGCCAGCAGCTTGGTTCGGGGCACAGATACGCAGTATTTT
CDR3: CASSLVRGTDTQYF

J: TRBJ1-1
length: 12
V: TRBV28
size: few
D: TRBD1
DNA: TGTGCCAGCAGTCCTCGACAGGGTGAAGCTTTCTTT
CDR3: CASSPRQGEAFF

J: TRBJ2-7
length: 13
V: TRBV25-1
size: NA
D: TRBD1
DNA: TGTGCCAGCATATCGGACAGGGGGTACGAGCAGTACTTC
CDR3: CASISDRGYEQYF

J: TRBJ1-6
length: 15
V: TRBV15
size: few
D: NA
DNA: TGTGCCACCAGCTACTCAAAGTTAGTCGGTTCACCCCTCCACTTT
CDR3: CATSYSKLVGSPLHF

J: TRBJ2-2
length: 13
V: TRBV10-3
size: few
D: NA
DNA: TGTGCCATCAGTGAGTCGATCGGCGGGGAGCTGTTTTTT
CDR3: CAISESIGGELFF

J: TRBJ1-4
length: 16
V: TRBV11-2
size: NA
D: TRBD1
DNA: TGTGCCAGCAGCCCGGGACAGACCCCATTGGGTGAAAAACTGTTTTTT
CDR3: CASSPGQTPLGEKLFF

J: TRBJ1-1
length: 13
V: TRBV5-1
size: few
D: NA
DNA: TGCGCCAGCAGTTCCGGACAGAACACTGAAGCTTTCTTT
CDR3: CASSSGQNTEAFF

J: TRBJ1-5
length: 16
V: TRBV6-5
size: few
D: NA
DNA: TGTGCCAGCAGTTACTCGAGGTCAGGGGTGGATCAGCCCCAGCATTTT
CDR3: CASSYSRSGVDQPQHF

J: TRBJ2-1
length: 14
V: TRBV5-4
size: few
D: NA
DNA: TGTGCCAGCAGCTTGGGGACAGAGTACAATGAGCAGTTCTTC
CDR3: CASSLGTEYNEQFF

J: TRBJ2-7
length: 14
V: TRBV15
size: few
D: NA
DNA: TGTGCCACCAGCAGGACTGTGGGGGGCTACGAGCAGTACTTC
CDR3: CATSRTVGGYEQYF

J: TRBJ2-2
length: 17
V: TRBV18
size: few
D: NA
DNA: TGTGCCAGCTCCCCGTCGGTCGGCTGGAAGGGGCCCGGGGAGCTGTTTTTT
CDR3: CASSPSVGWKGPGELFF

J: TRBJ1-2
length: 15
V: TRBV18
size: NA
D: NA
DNA: TGTGCCAGCCGGGTCCCCGCTGGAGCTAACTATGGCTACACCTTC
CDR3: CASRVPAGANYGYTF

J: TRBJ1-3
length: 15
V: TRBV6-6
size: NA
D: NA
DNA: TGTGCCAGCAGTTCGGCGGGGGGGAATGGAAACACCATATATTTT
CDR3: CASSSAGGNGNTIYF

J: TRBJ1-5
length: 18
V: TRBV4-2
size: NA
D: NA
DNA: TGTGCCAGCAGCCAGACGCTGCCGGGCCGGGGGAGCAATCAGCCCCAGCATTTT
CDR3: CASSQTLPGRGSNQPQHF

J: TRBJ1-1
length: 14
V: TRBV9
size: few
D: NA
DNA: TGTGCCAGCAGCGTAGCCGCAGGGAACACTGAAGCTTTCTTT
CDR3: CASSVAAGNTEAFF

J: TRBJ1-2
length: 15
V: TRBV4-1
size: NA
D: TRBD1
DNA: TGCGCCAGCAGCCAAGGGGACAGGGTAACGGGTGGCTACACCTTC
CDR3: CASSQGDRVTGGYTF

J: TRBJ1-2
length: 15
V: TRBV18
size: NA
D: NA
DNA: TGTGCCAGCTCACCACCAGGGGGAAGGGACTATGGCTACACCTTC
CDR3: CASSPPGGRDYGYTF

J: TRBJ1-1
length: 13
V: TRBV11-2
size: few
D: NA
DNA: TGTGCCAGCAGTTCACAGGGGAACACTGAAGCTTTCTTT
CDR3: CASSSQGNTEAFF

J: TRBJ1-2
length: 15
V: TRBV18
size: NA
D: NA
DNA: TGTGCCAGCTCACCACCTCACAGGGACAACTATGGCTACACCTTC
CDR3: CASSPPHRDNYGYTF

J: TRBJ2-3
length: 15
V: TRBV5-1
size: NA
D: NA
DNA: TGCGCCAGCAGCTTGGGTTCTACTAGCACAGATACGCAGTATTTT
CDR3: CASSLGSTSTDTQYF

J: TRBJ2-5
length: 14
V: TRBV11-2
size: few
D: NA
DNA: TGTGCCAGCAGCCCTTGGGCCGGCAAAGAGACCCAGTACTTC
CDR3: CASSPWAGKETQYF

J: TRBJ2-3
length: 14
V: TRBV6-1
size: NA
D: TRBD1
DNA: TGTGCCAGCAACCCGACAGGGTTCACAGATACGCAGTATTTT
CDR3: CASNPTGFTDTQYF

J: TRBJ2-1
length: 16
V: TRBV7-2
size: few
D: TRBD1
DNA: TGTGCCAGCAGCCTAGCATCTTTAGGGGGCAACCGTGAGCAGTTCTTC
CDR3: CASSLASLGGNREQFF

J: TRBJ2-2
length: 12
V: TRBV19
size: few
D: NA
DNA: TGTGCCAGTAGCCACTCGACCGGGGAGCTGTTTTTT
CDR3: CASSHSTGELFF

J: TRBJ2-7
length: 16
V: TRBV23-1
size: few
D: TRBD1
DNA: TGCGCCAGCAGTCGAGCGGCGGACAGGGTTGGTTACGAGCAGTACTTC
CDR3: CASSRAADRVGYEQYF

J: TRBJ2-1
length: 15
V: TRBV29-1
size: few
D: NA
DNA: TGCAGCGTTGCCCGTTGGGCAAGCTCCTACAATGAGCAGTTCTTC
CDR3: CSVARWASSYNEQFF

J: TRBJ1-6
length: 21
V: TRBV4-1
size: NA
D: NA
DNA: TGCGCCAGCAGCCAAGATCGTCCTGCCTCCAGGGGTAGCTCCTATAATTCACCCCTCCACTTT
CDR3: CASSQDRPASRGSSYNSPLHF

J: TRBJ2-7
length: 14
V: TRBV2
size: NA
D: TRBD2
DNA: TGTGCCAGCACGCAAGCGGGGGTATACTACGAGCAGTACTTC
CDR3: CASTQAGVYYEQYF

J: TRBJ1-3
length: 17
V: TRBV21-1
size: few
D: NA
DNA: NA
CDR3: CASSKVATGNCGNTIYF

J: TRBJ2-3
length: 16
V: TRBV7-2
size: NA
D: TRBD2
DNA: TGTGCCAGCAGCCCGGGTCTAGCGGGGGGGTCAGATACGCAGTATTTT
CDR3: CASSPGLAGGSDTQYF